Listed below are T cell receptor beta chains from one sample, sequenced in a study of blood T cell repertoires in COVID-19. Libraries were prepared by immunoSEQ multiplex PCR; TCRdb keeps only in-frame clonotypes and omits some of them. The data contain fewer than 300,000 clones, approximately 88% of them singletons. What was sequenced was peripheral blood. These receptors all come from a human donor with COVID-19, enrolled during active disease. The donor label of this sample is uncertain. Both conserved end residues are part of each CDR3. The D gene is left open where the match is weak. A clone size is listed for some rows: how often the clone was seen (once, few, many), or a class if it is expanded.

clone size,V gene,J gene,D gene,CDR3 DNA,CDR3 protein
-,TRBV6-5,TRBJ2-5,-,TGTGCCAGCAGTTACTCTTCTAGGCATCTACAAGAGACCCAGTACTTC,CASSYSSRHLQETQYF
-,TRBV19,TRBJ1-4,-,TGTGCCAGTAGTATACGTTGGGGCATTGGGCAAGAAAAACTGTTTTTT,CASSIRWGIGQEKLFF
-,TRBV5-1,TRBJ2-7,TRBD2,TGCGCCAGCAGCTTGGAAGCGGGAGGCGAGCAGTACTTC,CASSLEAGGEQYF
-,TRBV19,TRBJ1-3,-,TGTGCCAGTAGTATGTGGACTTATCGCTCTGGAAACACCATATATTTT,CASSMWTYRSGNTIYF
-,TRBV18,TRBJ2-5,TRBD2,TGTGCCAGCTCAGCCCTGACCGGACTAGCGGGAGTGGAGACCCAGTACTTC,CASSALTGLAGVETQYF
-,TRBV2,TRBJ2-2,-,TGTGCCAGCAGTGACAAGAGAACCGGGGAGCTGTTTTTT,CASSDKRTGELFF
-,TRBV7-2,TRBJ2-5,TRBD2,TGTGCCAGCAGCCTAGGCCTAGCGGGGTACCAAGGGGAGACCCAGTACTTC,CASSLGLAGYQGETQYF
once,TRBV5-4,TRBJ2-1,TRBD2,TGTGCCAGCAGCTCAGGACTAGCGGTGTACAATGAGCAGTTCTTC,CASSSGLAVYNEQFF
-,TRBV6-6,TRBJ2-7,TRBD2,TGTGCCAGCAGTCCTGGACTAGCGGGAGGTACAACCTACGAGCAGTACTTC,CASSPGLAGGTTYEQYF
once,TRBV3-1/TRBV3-2,TRBJ2-7,TRBD2,TGTGCCAGCAGCCAAGGACTAGCGGGAGGTACCTACGAGCAGTACTTC,CASSQGLAGGTYEQYF
once,TRBV11-2,TRBJ2-2,-,TGTGCCAGCAGCTTACGGTCCCGGGGCGGGGAGCTGTTTTTT,CASSLRSRGGELFF
few,TRBV7-9,TRBJ2-3,-,TGTGCCAGCAGCTTAGACGGTGGGGCCACAGATACGCAGTATTTT,CASSLDGGATDTQYF
once,TRBV9,TRBJ2-7,-,TGTGCCAGCAGCGATACAGGATCCGTCGAGCAGTACTTC,CASSDTGSVEQYF
-,TRBV2,TRBJ2-7,-,TGTGCCAGCCGCAACCAGGACTACGAGCAGTACTTC,CASRNQDYEQYF
-,TRBV30,TRBJ1-1,TRBD1,TGTGCCTGGAGTGTACAGGGGCGATCTCGCACTGAAGCTTTCTTT,CAWSVQGRSRTEAFF
-,TRBV28,TRBJ2-3,-,TGTGCCAGCAGGGGGTCGGGGATGGGGCTTGGAGGGCGAGGTACGCAGTATTTT,CASRGSGMGLGGRGTQYF
-,TRBV27,TRBJ1-5,TRBD1,TGTGCCAGCAGTTCGGACAGGGGTCGCAATCAGCCCCAGCATTTT,CASSSDRGRNQPQHF
-,TRBV6-4,TRBJ2-3,-,TGTGCCAGCAGTGCCTCCGTTGCAGATACGCAGTATTTT,CASSASVADTQYF
few,TRBV20-1,TRBJ2-7,-,TGCAGTTCCACAGGGTACGAGCAGTACTTC,CSSTGYEQYF
-,TRBV5-4,TRBJ1-5,TRBD1,TGTGCCAGCAGCTCGCAGACAGGGCAGCCCCAGCATTTT,CASSSQTGQPQHF
-,TRBV28,TRBJ1-2,-,TGTGCCAGCAGAGGCGGGGGAGTTAACTATGGCTACACCTTC,CASRGGGVNYGYTF
once,TRBV27,TRBJ2-4,-,TGTGCCAGCACCCTGAATCCGGGACAACTAGCCAAAAACATTCAGTACTTC,CASTLNPGQLAKNIQYF
-,TRBV7-8,TRBJ1-5,-,TGTGCCAGCAGCTCAATTGGTGGCATAAATCAGCCCCAGCATTTT,CASSSIGGINQPQHF
-,TRBV30,TRBJ1-6,-,TGTGCCTGGAGTGTACTGGACTCCCGAAATTCACCCCTCCACTTT,CAWSVLDSRNSPLHF
-,TRBV19,TRBJ1-6,-,TGTGCCAGTAAAACGACCGGGTCCGATAATTCACCCCTCCACTTT,CASKTTGSDNSPLHF
once,TRBV9,TRBJ2-1,TRBD2,TGTGCCAGCAGCCCCGCAACTAGCGGAGTCAATGAGCAGTTCTTC,CASSPATSGVNEQFF
-,TRBV2,TRBJ1-1,-,TGTGCCAGCAGGATCGGGGGGACAGAAGCTTTCTTT,CASRIGGTEAFF
-,TRBV28,TRBJ1-5,TRBD1,TGTGCCGGCAGTCGGACAGGGAACAATCAGCCCCAGCATTTT,CAGSRTGNNQPQHF
-,TRBV28,TRBJ2-1,-,TGTGCCAGCGGCACTACCACCTACAATGAGCAGTTCTTC,CASGTTTYNEQFF
once,TRBV4-3,TRBJ2-1,-,TGCGCCAGCAGGAAAGCGGAAAACTCCTACAATGAGCAGTTCTTC,CASRKAENSYNEQFF
-,TRBV27,TRBJ1-2,-,TGTGCCAGCAGTTCGGGACAAGGCGGCTACACCTTC,CASSSGQGGYTF
few,TRBV3-1/TRBV3-2,TRBJ1-3,-,TGTGCCAGCAGCCCCGCGAGGAACACCATATATTTT,CASSPARNTIYF
-,TRBV21-1,TRBJ2-1,-,TGTGCCAGCAGCAAAGGGAAGCCAGCCGCGGATGAGCAGTTCTTC,CASSKGKPAADEQFF
-,TRBV6-2/TRBV6-3,TRBJ1-1,-,TGTGCCAGCAGTTACTCGGGGGGGAACACTGAAGCTTTCTTT,CASSYSGGNTEAFF
-,TRBV5-1,TRBJ2-5,TRBD1,TGCGCCAGCAGCTCGAGTCCCGGGACAGGGTTCGAGACCCAGTACTTC,CASSSSPGTGFETQYF
-,TRBV5-4,TRBJ2-1,-,TGTGCCAGCAGCTTGGATGTCGACAGTGAGCAGTTCTTC,CASSLDVDSEQFF
-,TRBV7-9,TRBJ2-7,-,TGTGCCAGCAGCCGAACACTTGCCAGGGAGGCCGAGCAGTACTTC,CASSRTLAREAEQYF
-,TRBV19,TRBJ1-2,TRBD1,TGTGCCAGTAGTATAGGGGGACAGGAATCCCGCTATGGCTACACCTTC,CASSIGGQESRYGYTF
-,TRBV6-2/TRBV6-3,TRBJ2-3,TRBD1,TGTGCCAGCAGTTACCAGGGGGTCCATACCACAGATACGCAGTATTTT,CASSYQGVHTTDTQYF
once,TRBV30,TRBJ2-1,-,TGTGCCTGGAGTGTACAGGGAGTCGGAGGGCAGTTCTTC,CAWSVQGVGGQFF
-,TRBV19,TRBJ2-7,TRBD1,TGTGCCAGTAGTACCCCCGACAGGGGGCGCGACGAGCAGTACTTC,CASSTPDRGRDEQYF
-,TRBV4-3,TRBJ2-1,TRBD1,TGCGCCAGCAGCCAGGAAGGGACAGTCTCCTACAATGAGCAGTTCTTC,CASSQEGTVSYNEQFF
-,TRBV7-3,TRBJ2-2,-,TGTGCCAGCAGCGTGACAGACTACACCGGGGAGCTGTTTTTT,CASSVTDYTGELFF
-,TRBV19,TRBJ2-1,TRBD2,TGTGCCAGTAGAGGACTAGCAGGTGGCAATGAGCAGTTCTTC,CASRGLAGGNEQFF
-,TRBV27,TRBJ1-2,-,TGTGCCAGCAGTGATCGACAGAGAATTGCTCCCTATGGCTACACCTTC,CASSDRQRIAPYGYTF
-,TRBV10-1,TRBJ2-1,TRBD2,TGCGCCAGCAGTGACCGGGGACTAGCGGGAGTAAATAATGAGCAGTTCTTC,CASSDRGLAGVNNEQFF
-,TRBV5-1,TRBJ1-5,-,TGCGCCAGCAGCTTGGGAGGAGGTGGGAACAATCAGCCCCAGCATTTT,CASSLGGGGNNQPQHF
-,TRBV19,TRBJ2-2,-,TGTGCCACTAGCTCTGGTAGAGGTGTGACCGGGGAGCTGTTTTTT,CATSSGRGVTGELFF
-,TRBV2,TRBJ1-2,-,TGTGCCAGCAGTGACCCAGGGAGGGGCTCTGGCTACACCTTC,CASSDPGRGSGYTF
-,TRBV6-1,TRBJ1-3,-,TGTGCCAGCAGTGAAAGGGGGACTGGAAACACCATATATTTT,CASSERGTGNTIYF
many,TRBV27,TRBJ1-3,-,TGTGCCAGCGGCTACAGGGTCGGAGCTGGAAACACCATATATTTT,CASGYRVGAGNTIYF
-,TRBV27,TRBJ1-6,-,TGTGCCAGCAGTTTATCGGCCCGACTATATAATTCACCCCTCCACTTT,CASSLSARLYNSPLHF
-,TRBV18,TRBJ2-1,TRBD2,TGTGCCAGCTCCTCAACCGGGACTAGCGGTTATTCCTACAATGAGCAGTTCTTC,CASSSTGTSGYSYNEQFF